This T cell receptor (beta chain) was obtained from a study of T cell changes during pregnancy in multiple sclerosis (dated by TCRdb to between 2018 and 2021). For the study in its entirety: Changes in the T cell repertoire over the course of pregnancy were examined in this study in women with multiple sclerosis.

Library prep was done by the immunoSEQ multiplex PCR assay. What TCRdb holds here is the immuneACCESS table cut down to in-frame rearrangements. Part of the clones is not present; checked against another copy, under half of the missing clones reflect an unresolved V gene, and the others are unexplained. Within this sample are tens of thousands of clones, with 90% of them counted one time only. Roughly 0.56% of the sample is in the top ten clones. About this clone: This receptor's antigen is unknown. Base qualities are not at hand, and no much larger clone is one base apart.

This TCR was recovered from a female donor in good health, enrolled as a control in a pregnancy study. The sequencing used CD4+ T cells from peripheral blood mononuclear cells, collected in the third trimester of pregnancy.

CDR3 reads: CASGTVSTDTQYF. The sequenced DNA: TGTGCTAGTGGCACAGTTAGCACAGATACGCAGTATTTT. The receptor chain draws on TRBV12-5 and TRBJ2-3, with the D gene call left open. Sequences LGHNT (CDR1) and FRNRAP (CDR2) are obtained from the germline V gene. Trimming at the junction amounts to 6 bases on V and 0 bases on J, and the germline ends lie 7 bases apart. The CDR3 goes from the cysteine to the phenylalanine over 13 residues. Left in the record is the CDR3 DNA by itself, 39 bases read in frame from the first base.